These T cell receptor beta chains were read from a single sample in a study of human T cells and chemical hapten exposure. Via MiXCR, TCRdb re-called the RACE reads, giving one row per CDR3 protein. The sample shows some 77,000 distinct CDR3 sequences, about 9.2% of them seen only once. Sequenced material: whole blood. The receptors derive from a female donor in good health. Some clones in this sample may be carry-over from other donors' samples. CDR3s leave out the opening cysteine and the closing phenylalanine or tryptophan. Fields, in order: clone size, CDR3 length, V gene, J gene, CDR3 protein. Clone size is stated in some rows and not others, as once, few, many or a class when expanded.

size: many; length: 15; V: TRBV6-4; J: TRBJ1-2; CDR3: ASSDSIFGRDRGRYT
size: many; length: 11; V: TRBV20-1; J: TRBJ2-7; CDR3: SARTGSSYEQY
size: -; length: 13; V: TRBV6-5; J: TRBJ2-3; CDR3: ASSYMSGGPDTQY
size: few; length: 12; V: TRBV6-6; J: TRBJ2-3; CDR3: ASSYVQGADTQY
size: many; length: 11; V: TRBV29-1; J: TRBJ2-2; CDR3: SVVGENTGELF
size: -; length: 15; V: TRBV12-3/TRBV12-4; J: TRBJ1-5; CDR3: ASSLRQGIDSNQPQH
size: -; length: 14; V: TRBV4-2; J: TRBJ2-5; CDR3: ASSQESGYHEETQY
size: many; length: 13; V: TRBV12-3/TRBV12-4; J: TRBJ1-2; CDR3: ASGPSQGPYYGYT
size: few; length: 11; V: TRBV7-3; J: TRBJ1-6; CDR3: ASSQGASSPLH
size: -; length: 12; V: TRBV19; J: TRBJ1-5; CDR3: ASTDRVHYQPQH
size: many; length: 13; V: TRBV18; J: TRBJ2-3; CDR3: ASSQETGGADTQY
size: -; length: 11; V: TRBV30; J: TRBJ1-1; CDR3: AWSVSGPTEAF
size: many; length: 11; V: TRBV6-5; J: TRBJ1-1; CDR3: ASSYSRATEAF
size: -; length: 15; V: TRBV3-1; J: TRBJ2-1; CDR3: ASNQDPVGGEHNEQF
size: -; length: 13; V: TRBV3-1; J: TRBJ2-3; CDR3: ASSQGLAGTDTQY
size: -; length: 12; V: TRBV5-6; J: TRBJ2-3; CDR3: ASSLGLAGYTQY
size: -; length: 15; V: TRBV29-1; J: TRBJ2-2; CDR3: SVLGTGTKKNTGELF
size: few; length: 11; V: TRBV2; J: TRBJ1-1; CDR3: ASSEDTNTEAF
size: few; length: 12; V: TRBV24-1; J: TRBJ2-3; CDR3: ATSQGRSTDTQY
size: -; length: 13; V: TRBV27; J: TRBJ2-7; CDR3: ASSLRSGGLVGQY
size: few; length: 12; V: TRBV29-1; J: TRBJ2-1; CDR3: SVVIPRGRDEQF
size: few; length: 9; V: TRBV25-1; J: TRBJ1-1; CDR3: ASSVTGEAF
size: -; length: 13; V: TRBV7-9; J: TRBJ2-7; CDR3: ESSRGTSGTYEQY
size: few; length: 12; V: TRBV29-1; J: TRBJ1-2; CDR3: SVVGTGSSHGYT
size: -; length: 15; V: TRBV5-1; J: TRBJ2-3; CDR3: ASSLPWGGGTQDTQY
size: many; length: 12; V: TRBV7-9; J: TRBJ1-5; CDR3: ASSRGNRAQPQH
size: -; length: 12; V: TRBV18; J: TRBJ1-1; CDR3: ASSLRDRSFEAF
size: few; length: 9; V: TRBV7-2; J: TRBJ2-3; CDR3: ASSLVNTQY
size: many; length: 15; V: TRBV12-3/TRBV12-4; J: TRBJ2-1; CDR3: ASSHPPGRGGANEQF